Only a few counts were recorded for the clone carrying this T cell receptor beta chain. One entry per CDR3 protein results from TCRdb running MiXCR on the RT-PCR reads. The data hold about 540,000 distinct CDR3 sequences, with roughly 25% observed a single time. The data belong to a study of response to subunit inactivated influenza vaccine. The CDR3 runs to 13 residues. Deletions cut 6 bases from V and 5 bases from J, with 16 bases between. The V gene's germline CDR1 is DFQATT and CDR2 SNEGSKA (reference sequence). These data also formed part of another study, on T cells expressing NK-cell markers. That source adds: The cDNA for TCR beta came from 5'RACE template switching with UMIs. Within the sequenced cohort of eight donors, seven exhibited HCMV seropositivity and one was seronegative. The contribution of dominant NKG2C+ clonotypes to CD8+ T cells in six or seven donors was about 1.0-7.0%. The CD3+CD56-NKG2C+ fraction of a handful of donors was also led by these clonotypes. Clarity on HCMV specificity was lacking for the expanded NKG2C+ T cell clones.

This receptor was identified in a man between 45 and 60 years old who received an inactivated influenza vaccine. The V gene is TRBV20-1, the J gene TRBJ2-5; no firm D call. The sequences come from CD4+ T cells sorted from PBMCs, collected 11 to 12 days after vaccination. CDR3 coding DNA: TGCAGTGCCCCCTACATTTCCGGGGAGACCCAGTACTTC. It encodes CSAPYISGETQYF.